A selection of T cell receptor beta chains follows, all from one sample in a study of cytomegalovirus exposure and HLA in healthy donors. The method was immunoSEQ multiplex PCR; TCRdb's version includes in-frame clones alone and lacks a portion of them. Seen here are 85,000 to 95,000 clones, over 75% observed once, and the top ten hold roughly 4.8%. Material for sequencing was PBMCs. The origin of the receptors is a young man in good health and CMV-seropositive. Both conserved end residues are part of each CDR3. D genes are given only for firm matches. The listing skips clone size in some rows; elsewhere it reads once, few, many or a size class.

size,D,J,V,CDR3,DNA
few,.,TRBJ1-1,TRBV19,CASSTRTEAFF,TGTGCCAGTAGTACGCGCACTGAAGCTTTCTTT
.,.,TRBJ2-6,TRBV27,CASSSQVVEYSGANVLTF,TGTGCCAGCAGCTCACAAGTGGTGGAGTACTCTGGGGCCAACGTCCTGACTTTC
.,TRBD2,TRBJ2-3,TRBV28,CASSLPSGRTDTQYF,TGTGCCAGCAGTTTGCCTAGCGGTCGCACAGATACGCAGTATTTT
.,.,TRBJ1-2,TRBV16,CASSQERQGSYTF,TGTGCCAGCAGCCAAGAAAGGCAGGGAAGCTACACCTTC
.,TRBD1,TRBJ1-1,TRBV28,CASSFPPGGWDTEAFF,TGTGCCAGCAGTTTCCCTCCAGGGGGCTGGGACACTGAAGCTTTCTTT
.,.,TRBJ1-1,TRBV5-5,CASSLRNRGGMRNTEAFF,TGTGCCAGCAGCTTGCGTAACCGGGGTGGGATGCGGAACACTGAAGCTTTCTTT
.,.,TRBJ1-6,TRBV11-2,CASSLNSPLHF,TGTGCCAGCAGCCTTAATTCACCCCTCCACTTT
.,.,TRBJ2-3,TRBV29-1,CSAGGGSRTDTQYF,TGCAGCGCCGGCGGCGGGTCCCGCACAGATACGCAGTATTTT
.,.,TRBJ2-7,TRBV7-8,CASSLELSRDEQYF,TGTGCCAGCAGCTTAGAGCTTTCGCGGGACGAGCAGTACTTC
few,.,TRBJ2-3,TRBV5-1,CASRGDTDTQYF,TGCGCCAGCAGGGGAGACACAGATACGCAGTATTTT
.,.,TRBJ2-7,TRBV13,CASSRQGGSYEQYF,TGTGCCAGCAGCCGGCAGGGTGGCTCCTACGAGCAGTACTTC
.,.,TRBJ2-7,TRBV4-1,CASSQGGSGSNEQYF,TGCGCCAGCAGCCAAGGCGGTAGCGGTTCTAACGAGCAGTACTTC
few,TRBD1,TRBJ1-2,TRBV30,CAWSVNRGYGYTF,TGTGCCTGGAGTGTTAACAGGGGGTATGGCTACACCTTC
.,TRBD2,TRBJ2-3,TRBV5-1,CASSPPSGRDTQYF,TGCGCCAGCAGCCCCCCTAGCGGGAGAGATACGCAGTATTTT
.,TRBD1,TRBJ1-1,TRBV18,CASSAGQGNTEAFF,TGTGCCAGCTCAGCGGGACAGGGGAACACTGAAGCTTTCTTT
few,TRBD1,TRBJ1-4,TRBV6-1,CASSRSGGQSEKLFF,TGTGCCAGCAGCCGTTCAGGGGGACAGTCTGAAAAACTGTTTTTT
.,.,TRBJ1-2,TRBV27,CASSLGHREHSNYGYTF,TGTGCCAGCAGTTTAGGTCACAGGGAGCACTCTAACTATGGCTACACCTTC
.,.,TRBJ1-3,TRBV2,CASRGDISGNTIYF,TGTGCCAGCAGGGGGGACATCTCTGGAAACACCATATATTTT
.,TRBD2,TRBJ2-7,TRBV13,CASSLKAGLAVYEQYF,TGTGCCAGCAGCTTAAAGGCAGGACTAGCGGTCTACGAGCAGTACTTC
.,TRBD1,TRBJ2-5,TRBV5-1,CASTFTGGETQYF,TGCGCCAGCACCTTTACAGGGGGGGAGACCCAGTACTTC
.,.,TRBJ2-5,TRBV2,CASSSGWETQYF,TGTGCCAGCAGCTCAGGGTGGGAGACCCAGTACTTC
.,.,TRBJ2-7,TRBV25-1,CASSEREGEKASYEQYF,TGTGCCAGCAGTGAACGAGAGGGAGAGAAGGCGTCCTACGAGCAGTACTTC
.,.,TRBJ1-2,TRBV6-6,CASSAREAGGYTF,TGTGCCAGCAGTGCCCGGGAAGCGGGTGGCTACACCTTC
once,TRBD2,TRBJ2-1,TRBV25-1,CATERGLAGVKYEQFF,TGTGCCACCGAAAGGGGCCTAGCGGGAGTTAAATATGAGCAGTTCTTC
few,.,TRBJ2-5,TRBV20-1,CSASRSGTQYF,TGCAGTGCTAGCCGGTCGGGGACCCAGTACTTC
.,.,TRBJ1-1,TRBV19,CASQTGAEAFF,TGTGCCAGTCAGACAGGCGCTGAAGCTTTCTTT
.,TRBD2,TRBJ2-1,TRBV30,CAWSVTSGSNEQFF,TGTGCCTGGAGTGTAACTAGCGGGTCTAATGAGCAGTTCTTC
.,TRBD1,TRBJ1-4,TRBV19,CASRTDRGHEKLFF,TGTGCCAGTAGAACGGACAGGGGACATGAAAAACTGTTTTTT
.,.,TRBJ2-7,TRBV5-1,CASSPHYLSYEQYF,TGCGCCAGCAGCCCGCACTATCTCTCCTACGAGCAGTACTTC
.,.,TRBJ1-2,TRBV4-1,CASSQPRQAYGYTF,TGCGCCAGCAGCCAACCAAGACAGGCCTATGGCTACACCTTC
.,.,TRBJ2-2,TRBV11-2,CASSISIGGYVTGELFF,TGTGCCAGCAGCATATCAATCGGGGGTTACGTCACTGGGGAGCTGTTTTTT
.,TRBD2,TRBJ2-5,TRBV5-4,CASSQVPSGSGETQYF,TGTGCCAGCAGCCAAGTTCCTAGCGGGAGCGGAGAGACCCAGTACTTC
.,.,TRBJ2-7,TRBV7-6,CASSFGGISYEQYF,TGTGCCAGCAGCTTTGGCGGGATCTCCTACGAGCAGTACTTC
.,TRBD1,TRBJ1-6,TRBV4-2,CASSLALRGRSSYNSPLHF,TGTGCCAGCAGCTTGGCCCTCAGGGGGAGGAGCTCCTATAATTCACCCCTCCACTTT
.,.,TRBJ2-7,TRBV4-3,CASSQGQGKNYEQYF,TGCGCCAGCAGCCAAGGGCAGGGGAAAAACTACGAGCAGTACTTC
.,TRBD1,TRBJ1-3,TRBV12-5,CASGLVLGQGNSGNTIYF,TGTGCTAGTGGTTTGGTACTGGGACAGGGAAACTCTGGAAACACCATATATTTT
.,TRBD2,TRBJ2-3,TRBV29-1,CSVELAGVLDTQYF,TGCAGCGTTGAATTAGCGGGAGTATTAGATACGCAGTATTTT
few,TRBD1,TRBJ1-2,TRBV27,CASRPGGPNYGYTF,TGTGCCAGCAGACCAGGGGGACCCAACTATGGCTACACCTTC
.,TRBD2,TRBJ2-3,TRBV13,CASSSPGAGGATDTQYF,TGTGCCAGCAGCTCCCCTGGTGCGGGAGGGGCCACAGATACGCAGTATTTT
once,.,TRBJ1-5,TRBV4-1,CASSPRHTSNQPQHF,TGCGCCAGCAGCCCGCGGCACACTAGCAATCAGCCCCAGCATTTT
.,.,TRBJ1-4,TRBV5-1,CASSSSGVTNEKLFF,TGCGCCAGCAGCTCTTCAGGGGTAACTAATGAAAAACTGTTTTTT
few,TRBD2,TRBJ2-2,TRBV19,CASSEGGSTGELFF,TGTGCCAGTAGCGAGGGAGGGAGCACCGGGGAGCTGTTTTTT
few,TRBD1,TRBJ2-4,TRBV19,CASTPAGGKNIQYF,TGTGCCAGTACCCCTGCAGGGGGCAAAAACATTCAGTACTTC
.,TRBD1,TRBJ2-5,TRBV7-9,CASSFGQGWQETQYF,TGTGCCAGCAGCTTCGGACAGGGTTGGCAAGAGACCCAGTACTTC
.,.,TRBJ2-1,TRBV6-4,CASSETSRQTYNEQFF,TGTGCCAGCAGTGAAACCTCCAGACAAACCTACAATGAGCAGTTCTTC
.,TRBD1,TRBJ1-5,TRBV6-1,CASSEIGWGVNRGLDQPQHF,TGTGCCAGCAGTGAAATCGGTTGGGGGGTGAACAGGGGGCTAGATCAGCCCCAGCATTTT
.,.,TRBJ1-5,TRBV27,CASSLKAVVQPQHF,TGTGCCAGCAGCCTAAAAGCTGTAGTTCAGCCCCAGCATTTT
.,.,TRBJ2-1,TRBV7-9,CASSRRGGISHNEQFF,TGTGCCAGCAGCCGTAGGGGGGGGATCTCCCACAATGAGCAGTTCTTC
.,TRBD1,TRBJ2-5,TRBV2,CASSGDRGFGETQYF,TGTGCCAGCAGTGGCGACAGGGGCTTCGGAGAGACCCAGTACTTC
.,TRBD2,TRBJ2-3,TRBV5-6,CASSLTGLAVTDTQYF,TGTGCCAGCAGCCTGACCGGACTAGCGGTTACAGATACGCAGTATTTT
few,.,TRBJ1-1,TRBV5-5,CASSLDQIETTEAFF,TGTGCCAGCAGCTTGGATCAGATTGAGACTACTGAAGCTTTCTTT
.,TRBD1,TRBJ1-5,TRBV19,CATGDSYSNQPQHF,TGTGCCACCGGGGACAGCTATAGCAATCAGCCCCAGCATTTT